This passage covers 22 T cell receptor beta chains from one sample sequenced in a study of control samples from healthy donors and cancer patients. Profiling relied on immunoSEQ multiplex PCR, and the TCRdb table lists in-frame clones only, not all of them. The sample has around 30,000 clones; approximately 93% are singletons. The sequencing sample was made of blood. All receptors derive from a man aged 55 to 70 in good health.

This CDR3 is CASSVVDTQYF. For the CDR3, the DNA is TGTGCCAGTAGTGTAGTAGATACGCAGTATTTT. This chain links TRBV19 with TRBJ2-3; no clear D. V lost 5 bases and J lost 5, with 5 bases in between. CDR1 is LNHDA, CDR2 SQIVND, per germline (reference sequence). The CDR3 is made up of 11 amino acids.

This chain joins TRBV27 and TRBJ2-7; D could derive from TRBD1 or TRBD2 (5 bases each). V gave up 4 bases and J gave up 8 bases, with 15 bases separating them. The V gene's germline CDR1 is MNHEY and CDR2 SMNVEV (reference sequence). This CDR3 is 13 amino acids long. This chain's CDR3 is CASSSGTLNKQYF. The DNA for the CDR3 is TGTGCCAGCAGTTCCGGGACCCTTAACAAGCAGTACTTC.

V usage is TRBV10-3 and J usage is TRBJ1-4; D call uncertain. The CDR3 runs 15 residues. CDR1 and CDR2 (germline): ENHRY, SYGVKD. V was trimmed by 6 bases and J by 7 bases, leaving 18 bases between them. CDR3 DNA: TGTGCCATCAGCTCCATGGAGGCTGGAGGTGAAAAACTGTTTTTT. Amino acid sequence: CAISSMEAGGEKLFF.

In DNA, the CDR3 is TGTGCCTCGCGCACGGGGGGAAACACCATATATTTT. It codes for CASRTGGNTIYF. The rearrangement joins TRBV6-5 to TRBJ1-3; no clear D gene. This CDR3 comprises 12 residues. Germline V gives CDR1 MNHEY, CDR2 SVGAGI. The ends were cut back, 11 bases at V and 4 bases at J, with 12 bases in the middle.

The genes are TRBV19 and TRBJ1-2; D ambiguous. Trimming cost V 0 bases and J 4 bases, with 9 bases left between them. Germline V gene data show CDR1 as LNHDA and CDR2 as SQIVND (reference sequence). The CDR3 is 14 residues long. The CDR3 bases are TGTGCCAGTAGTATAGATCGTGGGGTCTATGGCTACACCTTC. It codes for CASSIDRGVYGYTF.

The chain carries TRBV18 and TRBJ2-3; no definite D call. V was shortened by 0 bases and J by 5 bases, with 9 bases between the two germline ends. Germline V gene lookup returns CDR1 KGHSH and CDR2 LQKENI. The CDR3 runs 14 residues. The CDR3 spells CASSPPAVRDTQYF. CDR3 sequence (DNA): TGTGCCAGCTCACCACCGGCGGTGAGAGATACGCAGTATTTT.

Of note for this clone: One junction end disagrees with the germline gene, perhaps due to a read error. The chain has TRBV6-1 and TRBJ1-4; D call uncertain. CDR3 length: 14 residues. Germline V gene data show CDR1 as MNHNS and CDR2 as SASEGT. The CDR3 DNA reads TGTGCCAGCAGGGAAGGGAGGACTAATGAAAAACTGTTTTTT. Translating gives CASREGRTNEKLFF.

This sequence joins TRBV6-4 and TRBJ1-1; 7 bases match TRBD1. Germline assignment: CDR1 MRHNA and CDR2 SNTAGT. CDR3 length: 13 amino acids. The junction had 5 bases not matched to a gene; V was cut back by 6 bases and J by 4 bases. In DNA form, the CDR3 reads TGTGCCAGCAGCAGGACAGGTGGCACTGAAGCTTTCTTT. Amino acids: CASSRTGGTEAFF.

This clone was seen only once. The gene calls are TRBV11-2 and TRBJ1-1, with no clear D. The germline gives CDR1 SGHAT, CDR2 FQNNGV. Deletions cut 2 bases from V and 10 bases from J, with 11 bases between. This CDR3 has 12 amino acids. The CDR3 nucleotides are TGTGCCAGCAGCTTAACTGAGAGTACAGCTTTCTTT. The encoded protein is CASSLTESTAFF.

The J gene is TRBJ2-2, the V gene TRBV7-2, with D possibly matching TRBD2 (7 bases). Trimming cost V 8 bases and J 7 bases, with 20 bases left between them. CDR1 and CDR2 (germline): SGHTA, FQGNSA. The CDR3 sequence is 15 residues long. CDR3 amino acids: CASLGGALSGGELFF. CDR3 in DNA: TGTGCCAGCCTAGGGGGGGCCTTAAGTGGCGGGGAGCTGTTTTTT.

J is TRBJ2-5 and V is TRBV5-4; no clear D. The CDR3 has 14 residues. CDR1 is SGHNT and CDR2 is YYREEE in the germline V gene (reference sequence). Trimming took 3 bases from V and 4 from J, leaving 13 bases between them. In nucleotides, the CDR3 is TGTGCCAGCAGCTCTCGGTCCCCCGGAGAGACCCAGTACTTC. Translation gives CASSSRSPGETQYF.

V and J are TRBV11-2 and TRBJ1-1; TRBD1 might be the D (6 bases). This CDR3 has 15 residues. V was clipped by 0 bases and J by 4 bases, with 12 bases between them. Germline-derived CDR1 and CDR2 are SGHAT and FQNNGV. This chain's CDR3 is CASSLEGGVGTEAFF. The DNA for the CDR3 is TGTGCCAGCAGCTTAGAAGGGGGTGTAGGCACTGAAGCTTTCTTT.

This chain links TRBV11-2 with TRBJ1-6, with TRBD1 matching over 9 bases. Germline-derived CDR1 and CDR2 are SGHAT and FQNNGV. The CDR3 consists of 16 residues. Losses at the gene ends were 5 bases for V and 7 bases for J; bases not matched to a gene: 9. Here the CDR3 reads CASSPRQGGPNSPLHF. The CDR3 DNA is TGTGCCAGCAGCCCAAGACAGGGGGGACCCAATTCACCCCTCCACTTT.

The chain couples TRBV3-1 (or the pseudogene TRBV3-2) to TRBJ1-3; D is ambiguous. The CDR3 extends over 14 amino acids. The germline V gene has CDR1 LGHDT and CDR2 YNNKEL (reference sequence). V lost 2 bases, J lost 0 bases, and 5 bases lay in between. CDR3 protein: CASSQWVSGNTIYF. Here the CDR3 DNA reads TGTGCCAGCAGCCAATGGGTCTCTGGAAACACCATATATTTT.

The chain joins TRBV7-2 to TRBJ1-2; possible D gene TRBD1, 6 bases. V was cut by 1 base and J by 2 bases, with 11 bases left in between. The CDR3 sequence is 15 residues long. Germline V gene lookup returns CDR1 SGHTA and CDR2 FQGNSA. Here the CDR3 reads CASSLGGTTNYGYTF. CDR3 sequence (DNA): TGTGCCAGCAGCTTAGGGGGGACAACGAACTATGGCTACACCTTC. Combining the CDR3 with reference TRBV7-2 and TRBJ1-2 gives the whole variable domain GAGVSQSPSNKVTEKGKDVELRCDPISGHTALYWYRQSLGQGLEFLIYFQGNSAPDKSGLPSDRFSAERTGGSVSTLTIQRTQQEDSAVYLCASSLGGTTNYGYTFGSGTRLTVV.

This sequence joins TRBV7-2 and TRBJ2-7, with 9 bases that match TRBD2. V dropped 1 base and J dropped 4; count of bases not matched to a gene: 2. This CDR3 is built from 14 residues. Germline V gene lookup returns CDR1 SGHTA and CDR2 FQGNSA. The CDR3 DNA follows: TGTGCCAGCAGCTTAGTGCTAGCGGGGTACGAGCAGTACTTC. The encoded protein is CASSLVLAGYEQYF.

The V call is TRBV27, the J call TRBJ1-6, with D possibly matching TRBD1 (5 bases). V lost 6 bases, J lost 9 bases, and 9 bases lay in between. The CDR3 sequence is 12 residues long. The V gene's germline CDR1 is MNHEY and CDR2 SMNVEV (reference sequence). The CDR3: CASSQGVSPLHF. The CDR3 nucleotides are TGTGCCAGCAGCCAAGGGGTTTCACCCCTCCACTTT.

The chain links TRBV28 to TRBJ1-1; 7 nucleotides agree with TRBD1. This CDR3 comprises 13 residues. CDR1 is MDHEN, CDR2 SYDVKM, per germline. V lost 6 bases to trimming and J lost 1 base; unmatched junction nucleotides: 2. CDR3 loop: CASRRQGNTEAFF. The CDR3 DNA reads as TGTGCCAGCAGACGACAGGGGAACACTGAAGCTTTCTTT.

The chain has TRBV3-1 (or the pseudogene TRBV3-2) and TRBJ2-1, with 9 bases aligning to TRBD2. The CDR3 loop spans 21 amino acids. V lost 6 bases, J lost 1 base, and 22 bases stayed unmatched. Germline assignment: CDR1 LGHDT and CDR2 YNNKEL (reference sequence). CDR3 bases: TGTGCCAGCAGTTTTAATCGGCTGGGGAGAGCAGCGGGGGGTTCCTACAATGAGCAGTTCTTC. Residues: CASSFNRLGRAAGGSYNEQFF.

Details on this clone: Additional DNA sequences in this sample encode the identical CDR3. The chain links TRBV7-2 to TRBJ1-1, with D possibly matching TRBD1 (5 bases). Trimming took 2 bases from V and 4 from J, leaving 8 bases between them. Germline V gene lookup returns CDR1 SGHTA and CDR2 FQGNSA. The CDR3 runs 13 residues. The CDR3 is CASSLTGGTEAFF. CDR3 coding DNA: TGTGCCAGCAGCTTAACGGGGGGCACTGAAGCTTTCTTT. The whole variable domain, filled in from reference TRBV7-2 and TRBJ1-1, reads GAGVSQSPSNKVTEKGKDVELRCDPISGHTALYWYRQSLGQGLEFLIYFQGNSAPDKSGLPSDRFSAERTGGSVSTLTIQRTQQEDSAVYLCASSLTGGTEAFFGQGTRLTVV.

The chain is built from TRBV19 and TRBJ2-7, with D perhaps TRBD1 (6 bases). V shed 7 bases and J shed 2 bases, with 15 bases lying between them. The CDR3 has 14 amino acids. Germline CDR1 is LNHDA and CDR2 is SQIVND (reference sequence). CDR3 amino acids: CASNPGQRPYEQYF. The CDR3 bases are TGTGCCAGTAACCCGGGACAAAGACCCTACGAGCAGTACTTC.

In DNA form, the CDR3 reads TGTGCCAGTAGTATCATGTCCGGTGCAACTAATGAAAAACTGTTTTTT. Translating gives CASSIMSGATNEKLFF. The rearrangement uses TRBV19 and TRBJ1-4; D uncertain. Germline V gene data show CDR1 as LNHDA and CDR2 as SQIVND (reference sequence). This CDR3 contains 16 residues. Trimming removed 3 bases from V and 0 bases from J, with 11 bases in between.